The clone carrying this TCR beta chain was detected a few times. What it recognizes is unknown. The data originate from a study of early T cells in non-severe SARS-CoV-2 infection. Overall study context: Sequenced material consisted of bulk RNA (from unsorted whole blood), and chains were unpaired. General study results and limits: Sequences matched to VDJdb favored anti-spike CD8 responses, while private and CD4 specificities were missed.

Tagging with unique molecular identifiers was applied to individual cDNA molecules. Using its own MiXCR run on the 5' RACE reads, TCRdb lists one record per CDR3 protein. The sample has approximately 110,000 distinct CDR3 sequences, more than 12% seen once. CDR1 is SGHDT and CDR2 is YYEEEE in the germline V gene. This CDR3 has 15 residues. Trimming cost V 4 bases and J 0 bases, with 8 bases left between them. The chain has TRBV5-6 and TRBJ2-6; D is unclear. The sequence was collected from an adult who was a healthcare worker with PCR-confirmed SARS-CoV-2 infection or an uninfected control (not recorded which). What was sequenced was whole blood. The CDR3 here is CASSRKSSGANVLTF. The CDR3 DNA is TGTGCCAGCAGCCGGAAGAGCTCTGGGGCCAACGTCCTGACTTTC.